At least ten counts were recorded for the clone carrying this T cell receptor beta chain. The antigen remains unidentified. The data derive from a study of tumor-infiltrating lymphocytes in primary liver carcinoma. Findings of the study overall: Tumor specimens were characterized by a significantly higher top-250-clone fraction than blood (p = 0.039).

Blood RNA came from unsorted whole blood; germline DNA was also extracted. The authors collected about 3.9 milliliters of peripheral blood before surgery. A primer in the constant region served to generate TCR beta cDNA from 500 ng of total RNA. Slightly modified ARM-PCR, run as three nested multiplex PCR rounds, produced the TCR beta libraries. Using its own MiXCR run on the multiplex PCR reads, TCRdb lists one record per CDR3 protein. The table has about 330,000 distinct CDR3 sequences, 65% seen once. The TCR originated in a man aged 40-49 years with primary liver carcinoma and hepatitis B virus infection. The sequencing input was peripheral blood.

CDR3 sequence: CSVNDRGRLETQYF. CDR3 in DNA: TGCAGCGTTAATGACAGGGGGCGGTTGGAGACCCAGTACTTC. The chain links TRBV29-1 to TRBJ2-5; 10 bases map to TRBD1. Germline values: CDR1 SQVTM, CDR2 ANQGSEA. V gave up 5 bases and J gave up 5 bases; unmatched junction bases: 8. The CDR3 is 14 amino acids.